This TCR beta chain came from a study of cytomegalovirus exposure and HLA in healthy donors. Broader study findings: Altogether, 150 to 200 TCR beta chains were recorded as cytomegalovirus-associated.

Concerning this clone: The antigen remains unidentified.

TCRdb keeps only in-frame clones here, not all; method: immunoSEQ multiplex PCR. The data hold about 220,000 clones, with about 90% observed a single time. The sequencing input was PBMCs. The sequence derives from a young woman in good health and CMV-seronegative.

CDR3 region: CASSGVAGGIWDTQYF. CDR3 sequence (DNA): TGCGCCAGCAGTGGAGTAGCGGGAGGGATTTGGGATACGCAGTATTTT. This chain joins TRBV10-2 and TRBJ2-3; 11 bases fit TRBD2. This CDR3 contains 16 residues. Germline values: CDR1 WSHSY, CDR2 SAAADI. V was pared by 4 bases and J by 6 bases, with 9 bases of the junction left unmatched.